This T cell receptor (beta chain) was sequenced for a study of T cells expressing NK-cell markers. TCRdb reprocessed the 5' RACE reads and keeps a single row for each CDR3 protein, giving no DNA. The sample has 300,000 to 450,000 distinct CDR3 sequences. CDR3 length: 13 amino acids. In germline, CDR1 is KGHDR, CDR2 SFDVKD. Sequenced material: blood T cells: a sorted CD56 or NKG2C T cell subset, CD4+ or CD8+ T cells, or bulk PBMC T cells (not recorded which). The sequence was obtained from a man aged 18-70 years in good health. The genes are TRBV24-1 and TRBJ2-3; there is no DNA to check the TCRdb D call of TRBD1. The CDR3 sequence: CATRMGQGSPSYF.